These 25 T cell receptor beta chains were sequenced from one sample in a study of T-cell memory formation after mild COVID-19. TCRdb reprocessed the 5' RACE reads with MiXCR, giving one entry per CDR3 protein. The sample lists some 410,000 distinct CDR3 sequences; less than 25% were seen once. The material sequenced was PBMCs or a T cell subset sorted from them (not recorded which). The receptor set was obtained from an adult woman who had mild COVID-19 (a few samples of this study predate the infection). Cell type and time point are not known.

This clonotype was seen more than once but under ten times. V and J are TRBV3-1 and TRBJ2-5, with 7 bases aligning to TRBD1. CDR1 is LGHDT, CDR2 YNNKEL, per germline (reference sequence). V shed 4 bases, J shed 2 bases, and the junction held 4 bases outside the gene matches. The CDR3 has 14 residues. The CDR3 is CASSPWDRQETQYF. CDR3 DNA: TGTGCCAGCAGCCCCTGGGACAGACAAGAGACCCAGTACTTC.

CDR3 residues: CASTDPNTGELFF. The CDR3 region has the DNA TGTGCCAGCACAGACCCGAACACCGGGGAGCTGTTTTTT. This chain connects TRBV6-1 to TRBJ2-2; D gene unclear. Trimming left V 7 bases short and J 0 bases short, with 6 bases between. Germline values: CDR1 MNHNS, CDR2 SASEGT. CDR3 size: 13 residues.

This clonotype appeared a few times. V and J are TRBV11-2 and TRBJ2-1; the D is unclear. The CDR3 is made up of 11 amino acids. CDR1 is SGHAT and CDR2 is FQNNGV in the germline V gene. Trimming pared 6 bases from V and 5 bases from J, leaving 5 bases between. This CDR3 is CASRLHNEQFF. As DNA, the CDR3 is TGTGCCAGCAGATTGCACAATGAGCAGTTCTTC.

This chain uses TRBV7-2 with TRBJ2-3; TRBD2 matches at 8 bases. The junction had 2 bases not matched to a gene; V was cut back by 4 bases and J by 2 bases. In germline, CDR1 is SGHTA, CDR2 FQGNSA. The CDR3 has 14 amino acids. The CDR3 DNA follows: TGTGCCAGCAGCTCGGGGGGGCACACAGATACGCAGTATTTT. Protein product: CASSSGGHTDTQYF.

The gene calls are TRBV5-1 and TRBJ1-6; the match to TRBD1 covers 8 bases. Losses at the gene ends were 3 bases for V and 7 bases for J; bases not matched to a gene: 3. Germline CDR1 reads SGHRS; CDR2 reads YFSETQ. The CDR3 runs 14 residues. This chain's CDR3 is CASSSGQGNSPLHF. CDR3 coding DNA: TGCGCCAGCAGCTCCGGACAGGGAAATTCACCCCTCCACTTT.

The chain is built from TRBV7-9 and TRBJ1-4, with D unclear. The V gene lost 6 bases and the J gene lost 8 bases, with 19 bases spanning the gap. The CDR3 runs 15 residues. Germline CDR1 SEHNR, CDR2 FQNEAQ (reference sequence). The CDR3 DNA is TGTGCCAGCAGTTCCTCGGCGGGGTTAGGGGAAAAACTGTTTTTT. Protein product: CASSSSAGLGEKLFF.

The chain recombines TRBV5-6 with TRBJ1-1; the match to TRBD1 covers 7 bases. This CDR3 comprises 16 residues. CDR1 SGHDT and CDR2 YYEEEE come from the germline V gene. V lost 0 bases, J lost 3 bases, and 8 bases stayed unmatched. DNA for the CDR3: TGTGCCAGCAGCTTGGTCGGTGGGACAGCTTACACTGAAGCTTTCTTT. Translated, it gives CASSLVGGTAYTEAFF.

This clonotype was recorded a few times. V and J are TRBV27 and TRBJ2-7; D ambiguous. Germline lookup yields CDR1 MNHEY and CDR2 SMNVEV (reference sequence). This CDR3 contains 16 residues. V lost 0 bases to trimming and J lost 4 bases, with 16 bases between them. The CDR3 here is CASSLSFSAVWYEQYF. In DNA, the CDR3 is TGTGCCAGCAGTTTATCATTCTCTGCGGTATGGTACGAGCAGTACTTC.

CDR3 in DNA: TGCAGCGTTGGAACGCAGGGGGCGCGGACTGAAGCTTTCTTT. Its translation: CSVGTQGARTEAFF. V and J are TRBV29-1 and TRBJ1-1; 8 bases fit TRBD1. The CDR3 consists of 14 residues. V lost 4 bases, J lost 5 bases, and 9 bases stayed unmatched. CDR1 and CDR2 from the germline V gene are SQVTM and ANQGSEA.

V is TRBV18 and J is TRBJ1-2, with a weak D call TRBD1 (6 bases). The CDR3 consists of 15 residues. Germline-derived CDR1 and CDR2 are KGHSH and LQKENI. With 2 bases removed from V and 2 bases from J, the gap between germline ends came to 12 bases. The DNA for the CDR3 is TGTGCCAGCTCACCAGCCTGGGGGGCCAACTATGGCTACACCTTC. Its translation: CASSPAWGANYGYTF.

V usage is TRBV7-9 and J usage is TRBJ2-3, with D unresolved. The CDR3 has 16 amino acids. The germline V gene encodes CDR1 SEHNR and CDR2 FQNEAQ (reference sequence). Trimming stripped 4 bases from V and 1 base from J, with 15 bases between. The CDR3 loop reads CASSSPYGRRTDTQYF. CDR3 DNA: TGTGCCAGCAGCTCCCCTTATGGGCGACGCACAGATACGCAGTATTTT.

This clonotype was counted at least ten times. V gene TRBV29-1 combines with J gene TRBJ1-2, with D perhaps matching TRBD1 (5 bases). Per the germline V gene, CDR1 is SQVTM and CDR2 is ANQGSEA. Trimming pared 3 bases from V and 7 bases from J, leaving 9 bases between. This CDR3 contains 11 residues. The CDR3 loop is CSVDARGGYTF. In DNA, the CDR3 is TGCAGCGTTGATGCGAGGGGTGGCTACACCTTC.

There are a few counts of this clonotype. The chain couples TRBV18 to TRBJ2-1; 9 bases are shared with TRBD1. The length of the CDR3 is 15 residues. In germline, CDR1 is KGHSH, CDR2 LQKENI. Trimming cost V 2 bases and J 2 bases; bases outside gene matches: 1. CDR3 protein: CASSPGQGPYNEQFF. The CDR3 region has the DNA TGTGCCAGCTCACCAGGACAGGGGCCCTACAATGAGCAGTTCTTC.

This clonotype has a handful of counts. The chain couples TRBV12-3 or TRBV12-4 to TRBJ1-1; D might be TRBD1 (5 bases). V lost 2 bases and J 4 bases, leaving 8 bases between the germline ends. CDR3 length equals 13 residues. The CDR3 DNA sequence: TGTGCCAGCAGTTTAAATCAGGGCACTGAAGCTTTCTTT. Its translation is CASSLNQGTEAFF.

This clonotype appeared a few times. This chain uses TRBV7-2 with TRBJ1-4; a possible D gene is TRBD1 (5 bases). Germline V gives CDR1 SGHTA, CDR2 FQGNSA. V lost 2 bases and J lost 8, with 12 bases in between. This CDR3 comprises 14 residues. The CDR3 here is CASSLRRRDEKLFF. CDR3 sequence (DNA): TGTGCCAGCAGCTTAAGGCGGCGGGACGAAAAACTGTTTTTT.

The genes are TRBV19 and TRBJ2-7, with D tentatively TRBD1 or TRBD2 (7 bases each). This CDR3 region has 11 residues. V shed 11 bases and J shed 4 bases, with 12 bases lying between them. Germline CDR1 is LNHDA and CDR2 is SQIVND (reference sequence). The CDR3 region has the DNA TGTGCCTCAGCGGGACAGTACGAGCAGTACTTC. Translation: CASAGQYEQYF.

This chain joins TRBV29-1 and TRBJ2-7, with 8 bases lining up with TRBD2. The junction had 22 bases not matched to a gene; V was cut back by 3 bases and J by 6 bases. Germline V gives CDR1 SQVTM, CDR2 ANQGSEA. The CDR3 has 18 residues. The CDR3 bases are TGCAGCGTTGATCCCATGAATAACCCGGGACTAGTCCTTTCCGAGCAGTACTTC. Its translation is CSVDPMNNPGLVLSEQYF.

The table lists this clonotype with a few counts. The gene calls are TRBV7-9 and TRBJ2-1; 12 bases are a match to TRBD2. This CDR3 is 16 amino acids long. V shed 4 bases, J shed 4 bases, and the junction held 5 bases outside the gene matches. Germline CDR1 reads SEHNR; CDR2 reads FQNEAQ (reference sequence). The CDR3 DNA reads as TGTGCCAGCAGCTCTTCTAGCGGGAGGGTTTACAATGAGCAGTTCTTC. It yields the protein CASSSSSGRVYNEQFF. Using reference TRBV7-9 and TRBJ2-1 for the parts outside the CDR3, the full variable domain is DTGVSQNPRHKITKRGQNVTFRCDPISEHNRLYWYRQTLGQGPEFLTYFQNEAQLEKSRLLSDRFSAERPKGSFSTLEIQRTEQGDSAMYLCASSSSSGRVYNEQFFGPGTRLTVL.

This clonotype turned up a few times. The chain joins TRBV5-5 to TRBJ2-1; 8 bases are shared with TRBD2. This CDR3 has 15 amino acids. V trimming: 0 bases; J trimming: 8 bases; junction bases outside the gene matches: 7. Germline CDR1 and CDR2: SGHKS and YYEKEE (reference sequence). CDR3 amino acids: CASSLAMIAGYEQFF. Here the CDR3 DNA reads TGTGCCAGCAGCTTGGCAATGATAGCGGGGTATGAGCAGTTCTTC.

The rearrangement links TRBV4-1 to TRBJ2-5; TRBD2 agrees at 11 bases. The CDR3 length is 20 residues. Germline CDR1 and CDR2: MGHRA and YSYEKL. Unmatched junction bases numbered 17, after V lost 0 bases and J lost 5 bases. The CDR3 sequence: CASSQEWGPVAGGLDETQYF. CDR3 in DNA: TGCGCCAGCAGCCAAGAATGGGGACCAGTAGCGGGGGGGCTCGATGAGACCCAGTACTTC.

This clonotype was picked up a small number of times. For the CDR3, the DNA is TGTGCCAGCAGCGTAGAAGGACTAGCGGTAAATACGCAGTATTTT. As protein: CASSVEGLAVNTQYF. V and J are TRBV9 and TRBJ2-3; TRBD2 matches at 10 bases. Germline V gives CDR1 SGDLS, CDR2 YYNGEE. The trim removed 0 bases at V and 7 bases at J, leaving 5 bases unmatched. The CDR3 extends over 15 amino acids.

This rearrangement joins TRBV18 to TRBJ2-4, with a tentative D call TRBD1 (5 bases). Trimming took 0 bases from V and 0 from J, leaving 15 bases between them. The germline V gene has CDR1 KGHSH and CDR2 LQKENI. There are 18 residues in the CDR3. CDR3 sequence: CASSPPQGTLRAKNIQYF. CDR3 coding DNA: TGTGCCAGCTCACCACCCCAGGGTACGCTTCGAGCCAAAAACATTCAGTACTTC.

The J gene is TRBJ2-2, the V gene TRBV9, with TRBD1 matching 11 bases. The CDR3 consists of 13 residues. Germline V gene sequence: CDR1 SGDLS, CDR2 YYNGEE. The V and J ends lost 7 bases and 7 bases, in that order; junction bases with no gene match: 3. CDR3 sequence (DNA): TGTGCCAGCCGGACAGGGGGCATCGGGGAGCTGTTTTTT. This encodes CASRTGGIGELFF.

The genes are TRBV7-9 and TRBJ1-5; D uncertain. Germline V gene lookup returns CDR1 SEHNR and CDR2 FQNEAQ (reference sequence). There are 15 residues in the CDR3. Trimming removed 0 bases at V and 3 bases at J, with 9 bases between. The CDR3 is CASSLAAGNNQPQHF. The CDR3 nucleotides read TGTGCCAGCAGCTTAGCGGCGGGAAACAATCAGCCCCAGCATTTT.

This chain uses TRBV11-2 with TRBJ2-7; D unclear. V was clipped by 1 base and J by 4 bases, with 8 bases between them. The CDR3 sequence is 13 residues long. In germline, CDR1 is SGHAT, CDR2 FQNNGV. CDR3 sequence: CASSLANTYEQYF. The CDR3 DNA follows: TGTGCCAGCAGCTTAGCCAATACTTACGAGCAGTACTTC.